Detailed here is one T cell receptor beta chain. With V trimmed by 4 bases and J by 7 bases, 6 bases remained unmatched. The germline V gene encodes CDR1 LGHNA and CDR2 YSLEER. The CDR3 sequence is 14 residues long. This record comes from a study of blood T cell repertoires in COVID-19. Original analysis: Estimation of nucleated cell counts relied on the amplification of reference gene primers. Generated by immunoSEQ multiplex PCR, the TCRdb table keeps only in-frame clones and is missing some. V and J calls and clone size are as listed in that table; D and trimming were resolved from the DNA. The table has approximately 75,000 clones, 75% to 90% seen once.

The sequenced material came from peripheral blood. The chain has TRBV4-3 and TRBJ2-1; 8 positions match TRBD2. This TCR was recovered from a man older than 75 with acute or convalescent COVID-19. CDR3 sequence: CASSPRLALNEQFF. The CDR3, as DNA: TGCGCCAGCAGCCCCCGACTAGCGCTTAATGAGCAGTTCTTC.